The 21 T cell receptor beta chains in this list originate from one sample, sequenced in a study of cytomegalovirus exposure and HLA in healthy donors. A multiplex PCR was run with 60 Vbeta primers and 13 Jbeta primers. TCRdb's copy holds only in-frame clones and misses some; the assay was immunoSEQ multiplex PCR. This sample's table has 150,000 to 200,000 clones. Sequenced: PBMCs. Every receptor here comes from a woman younger than 30 in good health and CMV-seropositive.

The chain employs TRBV30 and TRBJ1-3; D call uncertain. The V and J ends lost 4 bases and 0 bases respectively, with 7 bases between them. There are 13 residues in the CDR3. Germline V gives CDR1 GTSNPN, CDR2 SVGIG (reference sequence). The CDR3 region is CAWNSGSGNTIYF. Here the CDR3 DNA reads TGTGCCTGGAACTCGGGCTCTGGAAACACCATATATTTT. The full variable domain, rest sourced from reference TRBV30 and TRBJ1-3, is SQTIHQWPATLVQPVGSPLSLECTVEGTSNPNLYWYRQAAGRGLQLLFYSVGIGQISSEVPQNLSASRPQDRQFILSSKKLLLSDSGFYLCAWNSGSGNTIYFGEGSWLTVV.

This chain joins TRBV29-1 and TRBJ2-7; 10 nucleotides line up with TRBD1. V shed 4 bases and J 4 bases; nucleotides not matched to a gene: 7. CDR1 SQVTM and CDR2 ANQGSEA come from the germline V gene. The CDR3 is 14 amino acids. In DNA form, the CDR3 reads TGCAGCGTTGCTCTTGACAGGGGGCATTACGAGCAGTACTTC. Amino acid sequence: CSVALDRGHYEQYF.

V and J are TRBV5-1 and TRBJ2-2, with 7 bases aligning to TRBD1. The V gene end was trimmed by 5 bases and the J gene end by 2 bases; junction bases not matched to a gene: 6. CDR3 length: 15 residues. Germline V gene lookup returns CDR1 SGHRS and CDR2 YFSETQ. The CDR3 spells CASSGQGVNTGELFF. As DNA, the CDR3 is TGCGCCAGCAGTGGGCAGGGGGTAAACACCGGGGAGCTGTTTTTT.

This chain joins TRBV4-2 and TRBJ2-1, with TRBD1 matching over 7 bases. CDR1 and CDR2 from the germline V gene are LGHNA and YNFKEQ. The CDR3 sequence is 16 residues long. V shed 0 bases, J shed 4 bases, and the junction held 6 bases outside the gene matches. The CDR3 loop is CASSQDRTGRYNEQFF. In DNA, the CDR3 is TGTGCCAGCAGCCAAGATCGGACAGGCAGGTACAATGAGCAGTTCTTC.

The rearrangement links TRBV5-1 to TRBJ2-5; a weak D match, TRBD2 (5 bases). The DNA matches TRBJ2-7 better at its end, which makes the J call doubtful. This CDR3 contains 15 residues. CDR1 and CDR2 from the germline V gene are SGHRS and YFSETQ. The CDR3 bases are TGCGCCAGCAGCTTGGTGGGCAGCGGTAATTACGAGCAGTACTTC. The encoded protein is CASSLVGSGNYEQYF.

V is TRBV29-1 and J is TRBJ1-1; D might be TRBD1 (6 bases). Germline V gene data show CDR1 as SQVTM and CDR2 as ANQGSEA. The V and J ends lost 7 bases and 4 bases respectively, with 13 bases between them. The CDR3 runs to 12 residues. The chain's CDR3 is CSAGGRGTEAFF. The CDR3 region has the DNA TGCAGCGCTGGGGGCAGAGGCACTGAAGCTTTCTTT.

This chain joins TRBV6-1 and TRBJ1-1, with TRBD1 matching 7 bases. With V trimmed by 7 bases and J by 1 base, 6 bases remained unmatched. Looked up from germline, CDR1 is MNHNS and CDR2 is SASEGT. The CDR3 extends over 14 amino acids. The CDR3 reads CASKPGTANTEAFF. The CDR3 DNA is TGTGCCAGCAAACCCGGGACAGCGAACACTGAAGCTTTCTTT.

This chain connects TRBV18 to TRBJ2-1; 7 bases are a match to TRBD2. The CDR3 contains 15 residues. Germline CDR1 is KGHSH and CDR2 is LQKENI. After removal of 2 bases from V and 6 bases from J, the junction contained 7 bases not matched to a gene. The CDR3 DNA sequence: TGTGCCAGCTCACCAGCGGGAGTTTTTGGCAATGAGCAGTTCTTC. Amino acids: CASSPAGVFGNEQFF.

The chain recombines TRBV6-1 with TRBJ1-2; 7 nucleotides align to TRBD1. Germline V lookup: CDR1 MNHNS, CDR2 SASEGT. The CDR3 totals 13 residues. Losses at the gene ends were 6 bases for V and 4 bases for J; bases not matched to a gene: 5. The CDR3 sequence: CASRPGQRYGYTF. The CDR3 DNA reads TGTGCCAGCAGGCCGGGACAGCGCTATGGCTACACCTTC.

The chain is built from TRBV6-6 and TRBJ1-2; D is ambiguous. Looked up from germline, CDR1 is MNHNY and CDR2 is SVGAGI (reference sequence). The V end was cut by 0 bases, the J end by 2 bases, with 7 bases between. The CDR3 covers 14 residues. CDR3 region: CASSYSEANYGYTF. The CDR3 DNA reads TGTGCCAGCAGTTACTCTGAAGCGAACTATGGCTACACCTTC.

The rearrangement uses TRBV15 and TRBJ1-2; possible D gene TRBD1, 6 bases. Trimming removed 0 bases at V and 2 bases at J, with 10 bases between. The germline CDR1 and CDR2 sequences are LNHNV and YYDKDF (reference sequence). This CDR3 spans 15 amino acids. CDR3 in DNA: TGTGCCACCAGCAGAGAGGACAGCTCAAACTATGGCTACACCTTC. Protein sequence: CATSREDSSNYGYTF.

The chain carries TRBV7-2 and TRBJ2-1, with 9 bases identical to TRBD2. The CDR3 runs 15 residues. The germline gives CDR1 SGHTA, CDR2 FQGNSA. J was trimmed by 3 bases and V by 8 bases; bases with no gene match: 8. The CDR3 region has the DNA TGTGCCAGCGCGGGGTTAGCGGGGGTCTACAATGAGCAGTTCTTC. Protein: CASAGLAGVYNEQFF.

V gene TRBV11-1 combines with J gene TRBJ1-5; D is undetermined. V was clipped by 5 bases and J by 3 bases, with 14 bases between them. The germline CDR1 and CDR2 sequences are SGHAT and FQDESV (reference sequence). This CDR3 comprises 15 residues. The CDR3 loop is CASSLGPSANQPQHF. The CDR3 nucleotides read TGTGCCAGCAGCCTAGGGCCCTCCGCCAATCAGCCCCAGCATTTT.

The genes are TRBV9 and TRBJ1-3, with 7 bases fitting TRBD1. CDR3 size: 18 residues. Germline-derived CDR1 and CDR2 are SGDLS and YYNGEE. After removal of 4 bases from V and 4 bases from J, the junction contained 17 bases not matched to a gene. Here the CDR3 DNA reads TGTGCCAGCAGCTCGGGACCTCAGGGGGTAAGCTTCGGAAACACCATATATTTT. It yields the protein CASSSGPQGVSFGNTIYF.

This rearrangement joins TRBV4-2 to TRBJ2-2; the D gene is possibly TRBD2 (5 bases). The CDR3 runs to 16 residues. Germline CDR1 reads LGHNA; CDR2 reads YNFKEQ. V was shortened by 0 bases and J by 5 bases, with 13 bases between the two germline ends. CDR3 amino acids: CASSQDRGLGTGELFF. The CDR3 DNA follows: TGTGCCAGCAGCCAAGATAGAGGGCTAGGGACCGGGGAGCTGTTTTTT.

CDR3 nucleotide sequence: TGCGCCAGCAGTCGGACTAGCGGGAGTACCGATGAGCAGTTCTTC. As protein: CASSRTSGSTDEQFF. This chain links TRBV10-1 with TRBJ2-1; 13 bases are a match to TRBD2. Per the germline V gene, CDR1 is WNHNN and CDR2 is SYGVQD (reference sequence). V gave up 5 bases and J gave up 8 bases; unmatched junction bases: 6. The CDR3 totals 15 residues.

V gene TRBV25-1 combines with J gene TRBJ2-4; TRBD1 matches at 9 bases. Looked up from germline, CDR1 is MGHDK and CDR2 is SYGVNS. The J segment lost 7 bases and the V segment lost 9 bases, leaving 7 bases of the junction unmatched. The CDR3 totals 13 residues. The CDR3 protein is CASMDRGFNIQYF. DNA of the CDR3: TGTGCCAGTATGGACAGGGGTTTTAACATTCAGTACTTC.

On this clone itself: The CDR3 ends on some other residue instead of the conserved phenylalanine or tryptophan, so this is likely a read error. The chain is built from TRBV6-1 and TRBJ2-2; 9 bases align to TRBD1. Germline V CDR1 and CDR2: MNHNS, SASEGT. The junction had 11 bases not matched to a gene; V was cut back by 4 bases and J by 5 bases. This CDR3 is 17 amino acids long. This chain's CDR3 is CASSGGTGRGKTGELFS. CDR3 DNA sequence: TGTGCCAGCAGTGGAGGGACAGGGAGGGGGAAAACCGGGGAGCTGTTTTCT.

The chain couples TRBV6-6 to TRBJ2-7; 9 nucleotides match TRBD1. The CDR3 length is 15 residues. Germline V gene data show CDR1 as MNHNY and CDR2 as SVGAGI (reference sequence). V lost 5 bases and J lost 3; bases outside the gene matches: 8. CDR3 in DNA: TGTGCCAGCAGTACAGGGGGCTTCGGGGGCTACGAGCAGTACTTC. Encoded protein: CASSTGGFGGYEQYF.

The genes are TRBV5-1 and TRBJ2-1; maybe TRBD1 (6 bases). V lost 4 bases and J lost 1, with 12 bases in between. CDR1 SGHRS and CDR2 YFSETQ come from the germline V gene. The CDR3 spans 15 residues. The CDR3 loop reads CASSIQGESYNEQFF. As DNA, the CDR3 is TGCGCCAGCAGCATACAGGGTGAGTCCTACAATGAGCAGTTCTTC.

The chain couples TRBV19 to TRBJ1-5; 7 bases fit TRBD1. This CDR3 is 11 amino acids long. The junction had 4 bases not matched to a gene; V was cut back by 4 bases and J by 13 bases. Germline lookup yields CDR1 LNHDA and CDR2 SQIVND (reference sequence). The CDR3 nucleotides read TGTGCCAGTAGTACCTCAGGGGGTCAGCATTTT. Its translation: CASSTSGGQHF.